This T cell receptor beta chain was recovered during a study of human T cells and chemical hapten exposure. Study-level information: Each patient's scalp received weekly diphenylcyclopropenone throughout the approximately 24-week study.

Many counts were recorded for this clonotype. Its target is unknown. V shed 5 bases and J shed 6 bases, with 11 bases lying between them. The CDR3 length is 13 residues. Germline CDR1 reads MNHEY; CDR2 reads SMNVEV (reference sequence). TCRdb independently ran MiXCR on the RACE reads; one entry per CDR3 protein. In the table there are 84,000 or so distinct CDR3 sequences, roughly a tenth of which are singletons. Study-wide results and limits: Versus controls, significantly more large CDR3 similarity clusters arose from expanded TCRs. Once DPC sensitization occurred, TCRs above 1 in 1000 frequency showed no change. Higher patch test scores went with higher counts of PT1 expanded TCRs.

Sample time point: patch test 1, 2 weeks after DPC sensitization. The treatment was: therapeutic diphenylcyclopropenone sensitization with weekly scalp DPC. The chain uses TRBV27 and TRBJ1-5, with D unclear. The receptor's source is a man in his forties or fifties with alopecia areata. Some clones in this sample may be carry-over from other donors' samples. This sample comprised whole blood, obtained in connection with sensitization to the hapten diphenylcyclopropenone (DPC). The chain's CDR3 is CASSLGRAQPQHF. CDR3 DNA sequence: TGTGCCAGCAGTCTAGGGAGGGCTCAGCCCCAGCATTTT.